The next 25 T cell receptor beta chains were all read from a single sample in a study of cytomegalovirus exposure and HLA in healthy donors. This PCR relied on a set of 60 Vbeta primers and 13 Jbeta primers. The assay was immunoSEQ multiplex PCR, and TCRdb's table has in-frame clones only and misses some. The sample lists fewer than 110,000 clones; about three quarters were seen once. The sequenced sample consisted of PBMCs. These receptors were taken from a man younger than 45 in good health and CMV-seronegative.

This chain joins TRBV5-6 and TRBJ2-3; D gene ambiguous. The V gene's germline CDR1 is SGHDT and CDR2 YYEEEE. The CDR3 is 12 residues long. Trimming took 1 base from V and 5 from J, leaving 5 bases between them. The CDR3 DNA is TGTGCCAGCAGCTTGATCCAAGATACGCAGTATTTT. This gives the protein CASSLIQDTQYF.

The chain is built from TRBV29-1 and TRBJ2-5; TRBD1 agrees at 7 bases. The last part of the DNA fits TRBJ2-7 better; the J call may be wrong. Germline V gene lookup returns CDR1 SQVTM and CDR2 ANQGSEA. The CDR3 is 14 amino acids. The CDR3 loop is CSVEWGTDNYEQYF. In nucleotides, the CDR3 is TGCAGCGTTGAATGGGGGACAGACAACTACGAGCAGTACTTC.

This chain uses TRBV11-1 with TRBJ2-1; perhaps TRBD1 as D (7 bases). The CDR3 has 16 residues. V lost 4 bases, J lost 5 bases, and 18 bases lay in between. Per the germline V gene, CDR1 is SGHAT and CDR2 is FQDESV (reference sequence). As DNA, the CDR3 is TGTGCCAGCAGCTCAAAGACAGGGTGGAGGGACAATGAGCAGTTCTTC. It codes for CASSSKTGWRDNEQFF.

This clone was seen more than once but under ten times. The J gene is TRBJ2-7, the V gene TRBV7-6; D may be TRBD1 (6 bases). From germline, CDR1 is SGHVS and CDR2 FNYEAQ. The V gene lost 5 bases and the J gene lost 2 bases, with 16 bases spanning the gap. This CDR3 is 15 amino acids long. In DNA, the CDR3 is TGTGCCAGCAGCGCAACTATCAGGGGTACCTACGAGCAGTACTTC. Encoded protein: CASSATIRGTYEQYF.

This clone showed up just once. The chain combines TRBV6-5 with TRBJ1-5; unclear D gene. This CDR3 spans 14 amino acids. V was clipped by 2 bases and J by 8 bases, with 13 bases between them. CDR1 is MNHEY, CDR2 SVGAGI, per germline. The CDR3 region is CASSYKDSSKPQHF. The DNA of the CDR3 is TGTGCCAGCAGTTACAAGGACTCCTCAAAGCCCCAGCATTTT.

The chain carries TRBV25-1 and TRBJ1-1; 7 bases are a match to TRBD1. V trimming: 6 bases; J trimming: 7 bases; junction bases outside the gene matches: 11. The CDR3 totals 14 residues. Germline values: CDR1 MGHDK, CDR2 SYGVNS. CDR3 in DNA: TGTGCCAGCAGCAAGGCAGGGGGATTGGTTGAAGCTTTCTTT. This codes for CASSKAGGLVEAFF.

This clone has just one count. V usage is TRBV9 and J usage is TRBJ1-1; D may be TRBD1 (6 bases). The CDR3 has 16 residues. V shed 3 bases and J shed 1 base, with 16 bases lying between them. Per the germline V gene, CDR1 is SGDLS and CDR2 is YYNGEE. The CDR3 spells CASSASTGGPNTEAFF. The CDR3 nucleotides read TGTGCCAGCAGCGCATCAACGGGGGGCCCGAACACTGAAGCTTTCTTT.

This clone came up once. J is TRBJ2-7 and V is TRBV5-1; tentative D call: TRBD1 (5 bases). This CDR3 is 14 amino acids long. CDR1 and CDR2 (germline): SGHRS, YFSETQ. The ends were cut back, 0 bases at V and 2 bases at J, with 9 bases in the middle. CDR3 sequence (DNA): TGCGCCAGCAGCTTGGGTGGGGCCCCCTACGAGCAGTACTTC. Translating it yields CASSLGGAPYEQYF.

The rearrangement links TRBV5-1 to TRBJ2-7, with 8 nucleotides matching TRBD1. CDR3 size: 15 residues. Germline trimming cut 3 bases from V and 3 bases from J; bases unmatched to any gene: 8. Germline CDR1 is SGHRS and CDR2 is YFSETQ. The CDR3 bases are TGCGCCAGCAGCTCCCGGACAGGGAGTGTCTACGAGCAGTACTTC. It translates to CASSSRTGSVYEQYF.

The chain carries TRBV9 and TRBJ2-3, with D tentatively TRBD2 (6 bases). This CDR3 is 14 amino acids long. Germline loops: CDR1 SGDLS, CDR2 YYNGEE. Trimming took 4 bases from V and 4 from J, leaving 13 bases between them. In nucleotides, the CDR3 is TGTGCCAGCAGCCCCCGCGGGGTCCCAGATACGCAGTATTTT. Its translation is CASSPRGVPDTQYF.

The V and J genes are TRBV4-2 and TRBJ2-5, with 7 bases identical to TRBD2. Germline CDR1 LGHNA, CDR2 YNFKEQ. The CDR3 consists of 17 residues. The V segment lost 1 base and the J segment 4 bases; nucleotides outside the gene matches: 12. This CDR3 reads CASSQGVGWGGGETQYF. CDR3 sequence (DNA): TGTGCCAGCAGCCAAGGGGTAGGATGGGGGGGAGGAGAGACCCAGTACTTC.

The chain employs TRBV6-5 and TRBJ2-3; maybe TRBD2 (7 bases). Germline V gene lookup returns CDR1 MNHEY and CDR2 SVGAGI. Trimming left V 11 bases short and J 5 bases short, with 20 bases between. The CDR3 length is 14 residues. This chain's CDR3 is CASHSRGGRDTQYF. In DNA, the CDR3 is TGTGCCTCTCACTCGAGGGGGGGCCGAGATACGCAGTATTTT.

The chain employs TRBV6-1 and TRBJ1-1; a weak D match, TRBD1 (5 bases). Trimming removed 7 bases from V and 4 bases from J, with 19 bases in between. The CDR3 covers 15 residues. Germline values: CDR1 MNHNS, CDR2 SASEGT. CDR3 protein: CASNPSGGMGTEAFF. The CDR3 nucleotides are TGTGCCAGCAACCCTTCGGGGGGGATGGGCACTGAAGCTTTCTTT.

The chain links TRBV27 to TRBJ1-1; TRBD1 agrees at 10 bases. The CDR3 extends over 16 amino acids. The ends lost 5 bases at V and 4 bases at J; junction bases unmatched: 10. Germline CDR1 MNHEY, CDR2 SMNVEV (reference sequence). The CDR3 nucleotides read TGTGCCAGCAGTGATCCGACAGGGGGCGCGGTCACTGAAGCTTTCTTT. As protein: CASSDPTGGAVTEAFF.

The CDR3 DNA follows: TGTGCCAGCAGTTACAAGCACCTCCAAGAGACCCAGTACTTC. The encoded protein is CASSYKHLQETQYF. The chain employs TRBV6-6 and TRBJ2-5; no reliable D call. The CDR3 contains 14 residues. CDR1 is MNHNY, CDR2 SVGAGI, per germline (reference sequence). V was trimmed by 2 bases and J by 1 base, leaving 8 bases between them.

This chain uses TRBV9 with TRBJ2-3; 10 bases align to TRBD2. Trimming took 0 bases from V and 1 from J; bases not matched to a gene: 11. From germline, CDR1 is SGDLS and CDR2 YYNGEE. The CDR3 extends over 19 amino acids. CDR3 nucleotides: TGTGCCAGCAGCGTAGTTAGCGGGGGGTCCCCGGATCGCACAGATACGCAGTATTTT. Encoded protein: CASSVVSGGSPDRTDTQYF.

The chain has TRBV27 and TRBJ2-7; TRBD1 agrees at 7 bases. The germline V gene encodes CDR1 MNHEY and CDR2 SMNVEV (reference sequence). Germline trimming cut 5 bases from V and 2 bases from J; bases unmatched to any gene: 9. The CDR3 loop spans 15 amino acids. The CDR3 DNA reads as TGTGCCAGCAGTCCCCAGGGGGTGGGTGCCTACGAGCAGTACTTC. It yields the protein CASSPQGVGAYEQYF.

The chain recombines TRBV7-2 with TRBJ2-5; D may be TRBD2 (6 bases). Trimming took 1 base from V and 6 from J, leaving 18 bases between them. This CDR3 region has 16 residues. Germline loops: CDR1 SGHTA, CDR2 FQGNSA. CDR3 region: CASSLVGTGGAKTQYF. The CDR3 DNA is TGTGCCAGCAGCTTAGTTGGGACCGGGGGAGCAAAGACCCAGTACTTC.

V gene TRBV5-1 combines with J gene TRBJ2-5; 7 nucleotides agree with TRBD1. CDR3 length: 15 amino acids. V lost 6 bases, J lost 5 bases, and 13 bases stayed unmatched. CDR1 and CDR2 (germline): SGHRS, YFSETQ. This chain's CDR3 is CASNPRQGPQETQYF. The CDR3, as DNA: TGCGCCAGCAACCCCCGACAGGGCCCCCAGGAGACCCAGTACTTC. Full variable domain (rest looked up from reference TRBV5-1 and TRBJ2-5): KAGVTQTPRYLIKTRGQQVTLSCSPISGHRSVSWYQQTPGQGLQFLFEYFSETQRNKGNFPGRFSGRQFSNSRSEMNVSTLELGDSALYLCASNPRQGPQETQYFGPGTRLLVL.

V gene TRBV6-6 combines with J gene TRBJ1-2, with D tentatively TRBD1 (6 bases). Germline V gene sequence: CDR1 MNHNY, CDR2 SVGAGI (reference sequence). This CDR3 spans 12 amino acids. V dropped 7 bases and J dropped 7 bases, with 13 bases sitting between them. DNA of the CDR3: TGTGCCAGCAAACCAGGGGACGGTGGCTACACCTTC. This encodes CASKPGDGGYTF.

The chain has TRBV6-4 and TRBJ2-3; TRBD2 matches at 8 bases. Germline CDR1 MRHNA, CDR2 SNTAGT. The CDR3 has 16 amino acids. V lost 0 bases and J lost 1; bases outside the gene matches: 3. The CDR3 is CASSDSTTSGTDTQYF. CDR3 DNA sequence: TGTGCCAGCAGTGACTCGACGACTAGCGGCACAGATACGCAGTATTTT.

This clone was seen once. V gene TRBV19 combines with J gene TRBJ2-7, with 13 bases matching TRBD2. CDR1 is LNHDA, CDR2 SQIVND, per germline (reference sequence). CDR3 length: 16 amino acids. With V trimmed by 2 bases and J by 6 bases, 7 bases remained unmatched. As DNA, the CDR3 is TGTGCCAGTAGTATAAGAACTAGCGGGAGGGCCACCGAGCAGTACTTC. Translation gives CASSIRTSGRATEQYF.

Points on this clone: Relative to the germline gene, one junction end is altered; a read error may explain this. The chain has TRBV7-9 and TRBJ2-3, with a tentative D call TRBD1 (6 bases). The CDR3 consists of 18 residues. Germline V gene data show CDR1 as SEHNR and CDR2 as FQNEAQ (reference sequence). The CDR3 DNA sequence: TGTTCCAGCAGCCTCCCCTCGACAGGACGGATTACCACAGATACGCAGTATTTT. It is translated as CSSSLPSTGRITTDTQYF.

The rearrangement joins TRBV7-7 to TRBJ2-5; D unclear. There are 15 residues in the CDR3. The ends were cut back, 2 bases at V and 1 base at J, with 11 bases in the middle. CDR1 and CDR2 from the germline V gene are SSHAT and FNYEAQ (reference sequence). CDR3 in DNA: TGTGCCAGCAGCTTAAACGTGGCACCCCAAGAGACCCAGTACTTC. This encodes CASSLNVAPQETQYF.

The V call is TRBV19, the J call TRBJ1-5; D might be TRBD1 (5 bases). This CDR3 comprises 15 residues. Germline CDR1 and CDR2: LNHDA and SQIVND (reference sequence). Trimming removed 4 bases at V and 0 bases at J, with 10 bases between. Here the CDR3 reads CASSTQGGSNQPQHF. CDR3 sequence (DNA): TGTGCCAGTAGTACCCAGGGTGGTAGCAATCAGCCCCAGCATTTT.